The rows below give T cell receptor beta chains drawn from one sample of a study of shared clonotypes between healthy human individuals. Some clones are missing from TCRdb's copy, which holds only in-frame ones; the method was immunoSEQ multiplex PCR. The table records around 440,000 clones, 60% to 80% of them present only once. Sample: PBMCs. These receptors all come from a woman aged 40 to 50 in good health. Some clones in this sample may be carry-over from other donors' samples. CDR3s include the opening cysteine and the closing phenylalanine or tryptophan. A D gene is named only where the DNA matches it firmly. The listing skips clone size in some rows; elsewhere it reads once, few, many or a size class.

j_call,d_call,v_call,clone_size,cdr3_nt,cdr3_aa
TRBJ2-5,NA,TRBV18,few,TGTGCCAGCTCACCGGACCAGTATGAGACCCAGTACTTC,CASSPDQYETQYF
TRBJ2-1,TRBD2,TRBV18,few,TGTGCCAGCTCACCCACTAGCGCGACTTACAATGAGCAGTTCTTC,CASSPTSATYNEQFF
TRBJ2-5,TRBD1,TRBV5-4,NA,TGTGCCAGCACGGTTACAGGGGGAGAGACCCAGTACTTC,CASTVTGGETQYF
TRBJ2-3,TRBD2,TRBV7-3,NA,TGTGCCAGCAGCTTTACGGGAGGGTCTGATACGCAGTATTTT,CASSFTGGSDTQYF
TRBJ2-2,NA,TRBV5-6,NA,TGTGCCAGCAGCTTGGGGGGGCCGATGTTTTTT,CASSLGGPMFF
TRBJ2-7,TRBD1,TRBV27,few,TGTGCCAGCAGTCGCCGGGCAGGGGGCTACGAGCAGTACTTC,CASSRRAGGYEQYF
TRBJ1-2,NA,TRBV7-2,NA,TGTGCCAGCAGCTTAGGGTCAATACCCTATGGCTACACCTTC,CASSLGSIPYGYTF
TRBJ2-1,TRBD2,TRBV10-3,NA,TGTGCCGCCGCCCTAGCGGGAGGGAGCGATGAGCAGTTCTTC,CAAALAGGSDEQFF
TRBJ1-5,TRBD1,TRBV2,NA,TGTGCCAGCAGTGAACAGGGACAGGCCAATCAGCCCCAGCATTTT,CASSEQGQANQPQHF
TRBJ2-5,TRBD1,TRBV5-4,NA,TGTGCCAGCAGTTGGGCGAACCCGGACAGGCAAGAGACCCAGTACTTC,CASSWANPDRQETQYF
TRBJ2-6,NA,TRBV7-2,NA,TGTGCCAGCAGCCCCCGGAGGGCTGGGGCCAACGTCCTGACTTTC,CASSPRRAGANVLTF
TRBJ1-1,NA,TRBV5-1,NA,TGCGCCAGCAGCTTGTATTTCCGACAGAACACTGAAGCTTTCTTT,CASSLYFRQNTEAFF
TRBJ2-2,NA,TRBV29-1,NA,TGCAGCGTCGCAGACAGGCGGAACACCGGGGAGCTGTTTTTT,CSVADRRNTGELFF
TRBJ1-1,NA,TRBV7-9,NA,TGTGCCAGCAGCTTAACCTTGAACACTGAAGCTTTCTTT,CASSLTLNTEAFF
TRBJ2-5,NA,TRBV4-2,once,TGTGCCAGCAGCCAAGCGTACACCCAAGAGACCCAGTACTTC,CASSQAYTQETQYF
TRBJ2-5,NA,TRBV5-6,NA,TGTGCCAGCAGCTTGGACAGTAGGGAGACCCAGTACTTC,CASSLDSRETQYF
TRBJ1-2,NA,TRBV30,NA,TGTGCCTGGAGTGGATGGGACACTAACTATGGCTACACCTTC,CAWSGWDTNYGYTF
TRBJ2-3,NA,TRBV2,NA,TGTGCCAGCGTTCGGGGAAGCACAGATACGCAGTATTTT,CASVRGSTDTQYF
TRBJ2-1,NA,TRBV6-1,NA,TGTGCCTGCACCCTATCCGGGGGCCTTAAAACGAAGCAGTTCTTC,CACTLSGGLKTKQFF
TRBJ2-6,TRBD2,TRBV7-2,NA,TGTGCCAGCAGCTTAGGACTAGCGGGAGTGGGTGGGGCCAACGTCCTGACTTTC,CASSLGLAGVGGANVLTF
TRBJ1-1,NA,TRBV7-3,NA,TGTGCCAGCAGCGAACAGGGTACGAACACTGAAGCTTTCTTT,CASSEQGTNTEAFF
TRBJ2-2,TRBD1,TRBV7-2,few,TGTGCCAGCAGCCTCGACAGGGGGAACACCGGGGAGCTGTTTTTT,CASSLDRGNTGELFF
TRBJ2-1,NA,TRBV6-5,NA,TGTGCCAGCAGACCCTACAGGGAATCCTACAATGAGCAGTTCTTC,CASRPYRESYNEQFF
TRBJ1-2,TRBD1,TRBV27,NA,TGTGCCAGCAGTTTATTAGGTGGAGGGGGCGCTAACTATGGCTACACCTTC,CASSLLGGGGANYGYTF
TRBJ2-1,TRBD2,TRBV4-3,many,TGCGCCAGCAGCCAAGACTCAGCGGGAGTGAATGAGCAGTTCTTC,CASSQDSAGVNEQFF
TRBJ2-5,NA,TRBV29-1,few,TGCAGCGTTGCCCCGATAGATGTGGAGACCCAGTACTTC,CSVAPIDVETQYF
TRBJ2-1,NA,TRBV1,once,TGCACCAGCAGCCCTGAGGGCCGCCGGGCGGGCAATGAGCAGTTCTTC,CTSSPEGRRAGNEQFF
TRBJ1-1,NA,TRBV7-2,NA,TGTGCCAGCAGCTTAGAGGGCAGGGGAACTGAAGCTTTCTTT,CASSLEGRGTEAFF
TRBJ1-4,TRBD1,TRBV2,NA,TGTGCCAGCAGTGGAGACAGGGGGTACGAAAAACTGTTTTTT,CASSGDRGYEKLFF
TRBJ2-7,TRBD2,TRBV18,NA,TGTGCCAGCTCGCCGGGACTAGCGGGAGAGTACGAGCAGTACTTC,CASSPGLAGEYEQYF
TRBJ2-5,NA,TRBV30,NA,TGTGCCTGGAGACAGAAAAAAGAGACCCAGTACTTC,CAWRQKKETQYF
TRBJ1-2,NA,TRBV9,NA,TGTGCCAGACCGCTGGGTGGCTACACCTTC,CARPLGGYTF
TRBJ1-1,NA,TRBV6-1,NA,TGTGCCAGCAGTTTTGGGAACACTGAAGCTTTCTTT,CASSFGNTEAFF
TRBJ2-2,NA,TRBV7-8,NA,TGTGCCAGCAGCCCGGGGACGAGCACCGGGGAGCTGTTTTTT,CASSPGTSTGELFF
TRBJ2-2,TRBD2,TRBV7-9,NA,TGTGCCAGCCCCCTCGTAGCGGGAGGGCCCGGGGAGCTGTTTTTT,CASPLVAGGPGELFF
TRBJ2-3,NA,TRBV7-9,NA,TGTGCCAGCAGCTTAGCGGGGGAACCTAGCACAGATACGCAGTATTTT,CASSLAGEPSTDTQYF
TRBJ2-1,TRBD2,TRBV29-1,NA,TGCAGCGTTGAGCGCGGGAGCTCCTACAATGAGCAGTTCTTC,CSVERGSSYNEQFF
TRBJ2-1,TRBD2,TRBV7-9,NA,TGTGCCAGCAGCCTGCTAGCGGGAGGGTACAATGAGCAGTTCTTC,CASSLLAGGYNEQFF
TRBJ2-7,TRBD2,TRBV7-9,NA,TGTGCCACACCCGGGGCTAGCGGGAGGTCCTACGAGCAGTACTTC,CATPGASGRSYEQYF
TRBJ2-1,NA,TRBV5-1,NA,TGCGCCAGCAGCTTGGAGCGGAGCTCCTACAATGAGCAGTTCTTC,CASSLERSSYNEQFF
TRBJ1-2,NA,TRBV7-9,few,TGTGCCAGCAGCTTAGTTTGGCAGGGGAATGGCTACACCTTC,CASSLVWQGNGYTF
TRBJ2-7,TRBD1,TRBV5-1,NA,TGCGCCAGCAGCGATGACAGGGTGGGATCCTACGAGCAGTACTTC,CASSDDRVGSYEQYF
TRBJ1-1,TRBD1,TRBV28,many,TGTGCCAGCGTCCAGGGGGGGGGTTATGAAGCTTTCTTT,CASVQGGGYEAFF
TRBJ1-5,NA,TRBV19,NA,TGTGCCAGTAGTATTCTCGGGGAAGGGACTCAGCCCCAGCATTTT,CASSILGEGTQPQHF
TRBJ1-4,NA,TRBV15,NA,TGTGCCACCAGCAGAGGATCTAGACAGGAAGATGAAAAACTGTTTTTT,CATSRGSRQEDEKLFF
TRBJ2-5,NA,TRBV5-1,NA,TGCGCCAGCAGCTTGGCGTTACCCCAAGAGACCCAGTACTTC,CASSLALPQETQYF
TRBJ1-5,NA,TRBV19,many,TGTGCCAGTAGTATAGGGACAATGAGCAATCAGCCCCAGCATTTT,CASSIGTMSNQPQHF
TRBJ2-1,NA,TRBV4-3,NA,TGCGCCAGCAGCCAAGAGTCCGGGAGACGCAATGAGCAGTTCTTC,CASSQESGRRNEQFF
TRBJ2-7,TRBD2,TRBV30,NA,TGTGCCTGGAGTGCCGGACTAGCGGGAGGTAGAGGGCAGTACTTC,CAWSAGLAGGRGQYF
TRBJ2-5,NA,TRBV5-4,many,TGTGCCAGCAGCCTGGACGGGCCCCAGTACTTC,CASSLDGPQYF
TRBJ2-5,TRBD2,TRBV5-4,few,TGTGCCAGCAGCACCCGACTAGCGGGAGGGGAGACCCAGTACTTC,CASSTRLAGGETQYF
TRBJ2-7,TRBD2,TRBV11-2,NA,TGTGCCAGCAGCTTAGAAGCGGGAGCGGTAAACGAGCAGTACTTC,CASSLEAGAVNEQYF
TRBJ2-7,TRBD2,TRBV10-1,once,TGCGCCAGCAGTGAGCAACTAGCGCCTACCTACGAGCAGTACTTC,CASSEQLAPTYEQYF
TRBJ2-3,TRBD1,TRBV4-1,NA,TGCGCCAGCAGACAGGGACAGGTTTACGATACGCAGTATTTT,CASRQGQVYDTQYF
TRBJ1-2,NA,TRBV7-2,NA,TGTGCCAGCAGCCCCCGAGATCCCTTCAAATATGGCTACACCTTC,CASSPRDPFKYGYTF
TRBJ2-5,TRBD2,TRBV28,once,TGTGCCAGTTCCGGGACTAGCGGGACGGAGACCCAGTACTTC,CASSGTSGTETQYF
TRBJ2-2,NA,TRBV25-1,NA,TGTGCCAGCAGTGAACAGGAGAACACCGGGGAGCTGTTTTTT,CASSEQENTGELFF
TRBJ2-2,NA,TRBV6-4,many,TGTGCCAGCAGTGACTCAGGTCACACCGGGGAGCTGTTTTTT,CASSDSGHTGELFF
TRBJ2-7,TRBD2,TRBV5-1,NA,TGCGCCAGCAGCCGCGGGGCGGGAGCTACCTACGAGCAGTACTTC,CASSRGAGATYEQYF